This paragraph reports one TCR beta chain. Sequencing was performed with immunoSEQ multiplex PCR; in TCRdb, only in-frame clones are kept and a portion is missing. The sample records about 120,000 clones, under 95% being singletons. This record belongs to a study of T cell changes during pregnancy in multiple sclerosis. Sample: peripheral blood, taken before pregnancy. This sequence originates from a female donor with multiple sclerosis, enrolled in a pregnancy study.

The CDR3 DNA reads TGTGCCAGCAGCGGGCGTGATGGTAGCGGGAAAGAGACCCAGTACTTC. Amino acid sequence: CASSGRDGSGKETQYF. The gene calls are TRBV7-6 and TRBJ2-5, with 8 bases that match TRBD2. The CDR3 consists of 16 residues. The V gene's germline CDR1 is SGHVS and CDR2 FNYEAQ. The junction had 11 bases not matched to a gene; V was cut back by 5 bases and J by 3 bases.